The following is a TCR beta chain sequence with its context. Its target is not known. With 60 Vbeta and 13 Jbeta primers, the PCR was carried out. Methods used by the authors: Roughly 11 million shared chains were among the roughly 78 million unique TCR beta chains that a later analysis counted. Method: immunoSEQ multiplex PCR; TCRdb's copy keeps in-frame clones and lacks some. V and J calls and clone size come straight from that table; D and trimming were deduced from the DNA. The sample yields about 160,000 clones, about three quarters seen once. Germline V gene lookup returns CDR1 MRHNA and CDR2 SNTAGT. V was pared by 6 bases and J by 4 bases, with 12 bases between. The CDR3 is made up of 14 amino acids. The data are from a study of cytomegalovirus exposure and HLA in healthy donors. Study-wide points: The classifier, whose performance was assessed in both the original and validation cohorts, reportedly diagnosed cytomegalovirus status with high specificity and sensitivity.

While unrecorded immune exposures were likely, the donors were nominally healthy when sampled. The TCR sequence derives from a man aged 40-50 years in good health and CMV-seropositive. The sample consisted of PBMCs. The chain joins TRBV6-4 to TRBJ2-2, with no clear D. CDR3 nucleotides: TGTGCCAGCAGAAGTGAAGACACCACCGGGGAGCTGTTTTTT. The encoded protein is CASRSEDTTGELFF.